Presented here are 14 T cell receptor beta chains from one specimen sequenced in a study of Ad26.COV2.S vaccination and SARS-CoV-2 variants. The treatment here: 15 to 20 received Ad26.COV2.S at low or high dose, single or two shots; several received placebo; per-sample allocation not given. It was on day 63 after the first vaccine or placebo injection that samples were taken. Assay: immunoSEQ multiplex PCR; the TCRdb copy retains only in-frame clones and omits some. The sample contains a few hundred thousand clones, about 90% of which appear only once. The sequences come from peripheral blood, collected in a trial of Ad26.COV2.S vaccine versus placebo. The receptor set was obtained from a person aged 18-65 years who received the Ad26.COV2.S COVID-19 vaccine or a placebo.

The chain uses TRBV3-1 (or the pseudogene TRBV3-2) and TRBJ2-1; TRBD2 might be the D (6 bases). The CDR3 extends over 14 amino acids. The germline V and J ends were trimmed by 1 base and 5 bases, with 9 bases remaining between them. Germline V CDR1 and CDR2: LGHDT, YNNKEL (reference sequence). The DNA of the CDR3 is TGTGCCAGCAGCCAAGTCGGGAGAGACAATGAGCAGTTCTTC. It codes for CASSQVGRDNEQFF.

This chain joins TRBV6-2 or TRBV6-3 and TRBJ2-5; D may be TRBD1 (5 bases). The germline gives CDR1 MNHEY, CDR2 SVGEGT. Trimming pared 5 bases from V and 5 bases from J, leaving 18 bases between. There are 15 residues in the CDR3. The CDR3 nucleotides read TGTGCCAGCAGTCGTAATAGCATCTCAGGGGAGACCCAGTACTTC. This translates into CASSRNSISGETQYF.

The chain links TRBV7-8 to TRBJ1-6, with D unclear. Trimming removed 2 bases at V and 5 bases at J, with 10 bases between. Germline CDR1 and CDR2: SGHVS and FQNEAQ. The CDR3 sequence is 15 residues long. As DNA, the CDR3 is TGTGCCAGCAGCTTATTCCAGAGTAATAATTCACCCCTCCACTTT. Its translation: CASSLFQSNNSPLHF.

This clone was picked up a small number of times. J is TRBJ1-1 and V is TRBV2; 7 positions agree with TRBD1. Germline assignment: CDR1 SNHLY and CDR2 FYNNEI. The CDR3 runs to 15 residues. V lost 3 bases and J lost 4; bases outside the gene matches: 8. CDR3 in DNA: TGTGCCAGCAGTGATGGGGGAAACAGGGGCACTGAAGCTTTCTTT. As protein: CASSDGGNRGTEAFF.

This chain connects TRBV19 to TRBJ2-6; tentative D call: TRBD1 (5 bases). Between the trimmed V and J ends, which lost 9 bases and 2 bases, there was a span of 20 bases. The CDR3 consists of 17 residues. Per the germline V gene, CDR1 is LNHDA and CDR2 is SQIVND (reference sequence). The CDR3 is CARTARDPLPGANVLTF. For the CDR3, the DNA is TGTGCCAGAACGGCCAGGGATCCCCTCCCTGGGGCCAACGTCCTGACTTTC.

The J gene is TRBJ1-2, the V gene TRBV13; tentatively, D is TRBD1 (5 bases). Trimming took 4 bases from V and 7 from J, leaving 16 bases between them. The CDR3 sequence is 14 residues long. The germline V gene encodes CDR1 PRHDT and CDR2 FYEKMQ (reference sequence). CDR3 residues: CASSSGTQAGGYTF. In DNA, the CDR3 is TGTGCCAGCAGCTCCGGGACTCAGGCGGGTGGCTACACCTTC.

CDR3 nucleotide sequence: TGTGCCAGCAGTGAAGTGATTCTCCTGAACACTGAAGCTTTCTTT. This translates into CASSEVILLNTEAFF. The V call is TRBV2, the J call TRBJ1-1; D gene ambiguous. Germline loops: CDR1 SNHLY, CDR2 FYNNEI. Trimming cost V 1 base and J 0 bases, with 9 bases left between them. The CDR3 runs 15 residues.

V and J are TRBV15 and TRBJ1-1, with a tentative D call TRBD1 (6 bases). Germline CDR1 reads LNHNV; CDR2 reads YYDKDF (reference sequence). This CDR3 region has 15 residues. V dropped 6 bases and J dropped 5 bases, with 19 bases sitting between them. CDR3 sequence (DNA): TGTGCCACCAGTACCAGGAACAGGGAGGGAACTGAAGCTTTCTTT. It yields the protein CATSTRNREGTEAFF.

The chain recombines TRBV5-6 with TRBJ1-2, with D tentatively TRBD1 (5 bases). Germline loops: CDR1 SGHDT, CDR2 YYEEEE. The CDR3 is 15 amino acids. V lost 0 bases and J 2 bases, leaving 11 bases between the germline ends. The DNA of the CDR3 is TGTGCCAGCAGCTTGGAAGACAGCCGCAACTATGGCTACACCTTC. Translation: CASSLEDSRNYGYTF.

V and J are TRBV19 and TRBJ2-1; D is ambiguous. The V and J ends lost 0 bases and 13 bases respectively, with 13 bases between them. The CDR3 spans 13 residues. CDR1 and CDR2 from the germline V gene are LNHDA and SQIVND (reference sequence). In DNA, the CDR3 is TGTGCCAGTAGTATAGAGGGAAGCGCAAGCCAGTTCTTC. Encoded protein: CASSIEGSASQFF.

This sequence joins TRBV19 and TRBJ2-5; TRBD1 matches 8 bases. Germline CDR1 reads LNHDA; CDR2 reads SQIVND (reference sequence). The V and J ends lost 5 bases and 1 base, in that order; junction bases with no gene match: 3. The CDR3 is 14 amino acids. The DNA for the CDR3 is TGTGCCAGTAGTCGAACAGGGGGCCAAGAGACCCAGTACTTC. This sequence encodes CASSRTGGQETQYF.

This sequence joins TRBV19 and TRBJ2-1; D is perhaps TRBD1 (6 bases). The V and J ends lost 5 bases and 0 bases respectively, with 14 bases between them. The CDR3 spans 16 residues. Germline lookup yields CDR1 LNHDA and CDR2 SQIVND (reference sequence). CDR3 amino acids: CASSPSGQSSYNEQFF. CDR3 coding DNA: TGTGCCAGTAGTCCCTCCGGACAGAGCTCCTACAATGAGCAGTTCTTC.

The gene calls are TRBV19 and TRBJ1-2; TRBD1 matches at 7 bases. The V gene end was trimmed by 7 bases and the J gene end by 4 bases; junction bases not matched to a gene: 21. The CDR3 is 18 amino acids. Germline V gene lookup returns CDR1 LNHDA and CDR2 SQIVND (reference sequence). This CDR3 is CASTMPGQALSSGYGYTF. CDR3 bases: TGTGCCAGTACTATGCCTGGACAGGCCCTCTCATCTGGCTATGGCTACACCTTC.

This rearrangement joins TRBV7-8 to TRBJ2-3, with 10 nucleotides matching TRBD2. The J segment lost 0 bases and the V segment lost 2 bases, leaving 8 bases of the junction unmatched. The CDR3 spans 18 residues. The V gene's germline CDR1 is SGHVS and CDR2 FQNEAQ. The CDR3 is CASSLWVAGGPSTDTQYF. As DNA, the CDR3 is TGTGCCAGCAGCTTATGGGTAGCGGGAGGACCTAGCACAGATACGCAGTATTTT.